Listed below are T cell receptor beta chains from one sample, sequenced in a study of T-cell memory formation after mild COVID-19. TCRdb independently ran MiXCR on the 5' RACE reads; one entry per CDR3 protein. Among 550,000 to 700,000 distinct CDR3 sequences listed, about 20% were seen once. Sequencing input: PBMCs or a T cell subset sorted from them (not recorded which). The receptor set was obtained from an adult woman who had mild COVID-19 (a few samples of this study predate the infection). Cell type and time point are not known. The CDR3 runs from the conserved cysteine through the conserved F or W. A D gene is named only where the DNA matches it firmly. Part of the rows lack a size; the others show once, few, many or a class for expanded clones.

v_gene	j_gene	d_gene	abundance	CDR3aa	CDR3nt
TRBV4-2	TRBJ2-3	TRBD2	many	CASSQSGGEDTQYF	TGTGCCAGCAGCCAATCGGGGGGAGAGGATACGCAGTATTTT
TRBV29-1	TRBJ2-3	-	many	CSVSGVSTDTQYF	TGCAGCGTTTCGGGTGTTAGCACAGATACGCAGTATTTT
TRBV25-1	TRBJ2-3	TRBD1	-	CASSSWTGAITDTQYF	TGTGCCAGCAGTTCCTGGACAGGGGCGATAACAGATACGCAGTATTTT
TRBV20-1	TRBJ1-1	-	few	CSASGSRGLNTEAFF	TGCAGTGCTAGCGGTTCAAGGGGCCTGAACACTGAAGCTTTCTTT
TRBV10-3	TRBJ1-3	-	-	CAISEMRSGNTIYF	TGTGCCATCAGTGAGATGAGGAGCGGAAACACCATATATTTT
TRBV19	TRBJ2-5	-	few	CASTKVGRETQYF	TGTGCCAGTACGAAGGTGGGACGAGAGACCCAGTACTTC
TRBV30	TRBJ2-5	-	few	CAWSTHREQETQYF	TGTGCCTGGAGTACTCATAGAGAGCAAGAGACCCAGTACTTC
TRBV19	TRBJ1-5	-	once	CASSIRGMGQPQHF	TGTGCCAGTAGTATCAGGGGAATGGGTCAGCCCCAGCATTTT
TRBV20-1	TRBJ2-3	TRBD2	-	CSADPSGIGQDTQYF	TGCAGTGCTGATCCAAGCGGGATAGGTCAGGATACGCAGTATTTT
TRBV4-1	TRBJ1-1	-	few	CASSRGMGGSRGMNTEAFF	TGCGCCAGCAGCAGGGGGATGGGAGGGTCGCGAGGAATGAACACTGAAGCTTTCTTT
TRBV24-1	TRBJ1-5	-	few	CATSDYNQPQHF	TGTGCCACCAGTGATTACAATCAGCCCCAGCATTTT
TRBV5-1	TRBJ2-3	TRBD2	-	CASMRGGTDTQYF	TGCGCCAGCATGCGGGGGGGCACAGATACGCAGTATTTT
TRBV5-1	TRBJ2-2	-	few	CASSFWGTANTGELFF	TGCGCCAGCAGCTTTTGGGGGACTGCAAACACCGGGGAGCTGTTTTTT
TRBV27	TRBJ2-2	TRBD2	few	CASSPSGLAGAFGELFF	TGTGCCAGCAGTCCCTCCGGACTAGCGGGAGCTTTCGGGGAGCTGTTTTTT
TRBV4-1	TRBJ2-1	-	many	CASSRHVDGEQFF	TGCGCCAGCAGCCGCCACGTAGATGGTGAGCAGTTCTTC
TRBV29-1	TRBJ2-1	-	-	CSVEQRAAPPANEQFF	TGCAGCGTTGAACAGCGGGCGGCCCCTCCGGCGAATGAGCAGTTCTTC
TRBV12-3/TRBV12-4	TRBJ2-1	-	-	CASSSRISSYNEQFF	TGTGCCAGCAGTTCTAGGATTAGCTCCTACAATGAGCAGTTCTTC
TRBV7-9	TRBJ2-2	-	-	CASSSDFTNTGELFF	TGTGCCAGCAGCTCGGACTTTACGAACACCGGGGAGCTGTTTTTT
TRBV7-3	TRBJ2-3	TRBD2	-	CASSFLAGESDTQYF	TGTGCCAGCAGCTTTCTCGCGGGAGAGTCAGATACGCAGTATTTT
TRBV20-1	TRBJ2-1	-	many	CSARGDGPNNEQFF	TGCAGTGCTAGGGGGGATGGCCCAAACAATGAGCAGTTCTTC
TRBV11-3	TRBJ2-1	TRBD2	many	CASSFSGSYNEQFF	TGTGCCAGCAGCTTTAGCGGGAGCTACAATGAGCAGTTCTTC
TRBV11-2	TRBJ1-5	-	few	CASSSQARQPQHF	TGTGCCAGCAGCTCGCAAGCACGTCAGCCCCAGCATTTT
TRBV6-5	TRBJ1-2	TRBD1	few	CASSTPGQGYSGYTF	TGTGCCAGCAGTACCCCGGGACAGGGGTATTCTGGCTACACCTTC
TRBV4-1	TRBJ1-1	-	few	CASSQDPTGSLSRTEAFF	TGCGCCAGCAGCCAAGACCCGACGGGTTCCTTAAGTCGCACTGAAGCTTTCTTT
TRBV24-1	TRBJ2-1	TRBD2	few	CATSDSLAGGWDEQFF	TGTGCCACCAGTGACTCACTAGCGGGAGGTTGGGATGAGCAGTTCTTC
TRBV9	TRBJ2-3	-	-	CASSLNQGNTDTQYF	TGTGCCAGCAGCCTCAACCAGGGCAACACAGATACGCAGTATTTT
TRBV20-1	TRBJ1-4	TRBD1	few	CSAPGGTGREKLFF	TGCAGTGCTCCAGGGGGGACAGGACGTGAAAAACTGTTTTTT
TRBV7-9	TRBJ1-2	-	-	CASASWGYGYTF	TGTGCCAGCGCGAGTTGGGGCTATGGCTACACCTTC
TRBV18	TRBJ2-6	TRBD1	few	CASSPRGQGFGANVLTF	TGTGCCAGCTCACCACGAGGACAGGGCTTTGGGGCCAACGTCCTGACTTTC
TRBV3-1	TRBJ1-1	-	-	CASSQIMNTEAFF	TGTGCCAGCAGCCAGATTATGAACACTGAAGCTTTCTTT
TRBV10-3	TRBJ2-1	-	few	CAISESKGGAYNEQFF	TGTGCCATCAGTGAGTCGAAGGGGGGCGCATACAATGAGCAGTTCTTC
TRBV5-1	TRBJ2-5	TRBD1	-	CASTLRGLQETQYF	TGCGCCAGCACCCTCAGGGGGTTACAAGAGACCCAGTACTTC
TRBV5-1	TRBJ2-7	TRBD2	-	CASSHFTSGGRYEQYF	TGCGCCAGCAGCCACTTTACTAGCGGGGGGCGCTACGAGCAGTACTTC